Detailed here is one TCR beta chain. As yet, its antigen is unknown. This sample is part of a study of cytomegalovirus exposure and HLA in healthy donors. Findings and limits, study-wide: The majority of TCR sequences were rare, yet some public TCRs appeared in many donors. A classifier reportedly called cytomegalovirus status with high sensitivity and specificity.

The length of the CDR3 is 14 residues. Germline V CDR1 and CDR2: MGHRA, YSYEKL. V lost 0 bases, J lost 11 bases, and 15 bases lay in between. Clones were read by immunoSEQ multiplex PCR, and TCRdb kept only the in-frame ones, dropping some. The sample contains 65,000 to 85,000 clones, 85% to 95% of which appear only once. Specimen: PBMCs. This sequence joins TRBV4-1 and TRBJ2-3; possibly TRBD1 for D (5 bases). This clonotype was sampled from a woman between 18 and 29 years old in good health and CMV-seronegative. In DNA form, the CDR3 reads TGCGCCAGCAGCCAAGATAAGGGGCCATCCAAGCAGTATTTT. It specifies CASSQDKGPSKQYF.